This is a list of T cell receptor beta chains from one sample in a study of blood T cell repertoires in COVID-19. Repertoires were generated with immunoSEQ multiplex PCR, while TCRdb's copy carries only in-frame clones and drops some. This table has a few hundred thousand clones, roughly four fifths appearing once. What was sequenced was PBMCs or T cells enriched from blood (not recorded which). These TCRs come from a woman in her fifties or sixties who had recovered from COVID-19. The CDR3 runs from the conserved cysteine through the conserved F or W. Each record gives: clone size, D gene, J gene, V gene, CDR3 DNA, CDR3 protein. A D gene is named only where the DNA matches it firmly. Clone size is stated in some rows and not others, as once, few, many or a class when expanded.

.,TRBD1,TRBJ1-2,TRBV19,TGTGCCAGTTCGGACAGGGGGTTCGGATATGGCTACACCTTC,CASSDRGFGYGYTF
once,TRBD2,TRBJ2-3,TRBV7-9,TGTGCCAGCAGCTTGACAAACGAGCGGGGGGGCCGATATTTT,CASSLTNERGGRYF
few,.,TRBJ2-2,TRBV18,TGTGCCAGCTCACCTGGGCAGGGTAACACCGGGGAGCTGTTTTTT,CASSPGQGNTGELFF
.,.,TRBJ1-1,TRBV19,TGTGCCAGTAGTATAGTTGGGGCGCAGAGGACTGAAGCTTTCTTT,CASSIVGAQRTEAFF
.,.,TRBJ2-1,TRBV15,TGTGCCACCAGCAGCGGGAGCGTCTCCTACAATGAGCAGTTCTTC,CATSSGSVSYNEQFF
few,TRBD1,TRBJ2-1,TRBV7-9,TGTGCCAGCAGCCCTAACCGCGGACAGGCGAGCTCCTACAATGAGCAGTTCTTC,CASSPNRGQASSYNEQFF
.,TRBD2,TRBJ2-1,TRBV11-2,TGTGCCAGCGGATGGGCGGGAGCATACAATGAGCAGTTCTTC,CASGWAGAYNEQFF
.,.,TRBJ1-2,TRBV7-9,TGTGCCAGCAGCTTAGATGCAGGTTTCTACACCTTC,CASSLDAGFYTF
.,.,TRBJ1-4,TRBV30,TGTGCCTGGAGCCCTCTCGGCAGGAAGAGTGAAAAACTGTTTTTT,CAWSPLGRKSEKLFF
.,TRBD2,TRBJ2-7,TRBV2,TGTGCCAGCACCACCGAAGGGAGGGCCCTTTCCTACGAGCAGTACTTC,CASTTEGRALSYEQYF
.,.,TRBJ1-2,TRBV6-2/TRBV6-3,TGTGCCAGCAGTTACTCGTACAGATACGGCTACACCTTC,CASSYSYRYGYTF
.,.,TRBJ1-1,TRBV7-9,TGTGCCAGCAGAACGGACCGGCCGCGGGTAAACACTGAAGCTTTCTTT,CASRTDRPRVNTEAFF
few,.,TRBJ2-5,TRBV21-1,TGTGCCAGCCCTATGGAGACCCAGTACTTC,CASPMETQYF
once,TRBD2,TRBJ2-3,TRBV29-1,TGCAGCGCGGTAGCGGGAGGGCCCCCAGATACGCAGTATTTT,CSAVAGGPPDTQYF
.,TRBD1,TRBJ1-1,TRBV19,TGTGCCAGTAGTGACCAGGGGGCGTTTCGTACTGAAGCTTTCTTT,CASSDQGAFRTEAFF
.,.,TRBJ1-1,TRBV12-3/TRBV12-4,TGTGCCAGCAGAACGGACAGCTACACTGAAGCTTTCTTT,CASRTDSYTEAFF
.,.,TRBJ1-1,TRBV5-6,TGTGCCAGCAGCTTGGCGGGGACTGCGAACACTGAAGCTTTCTTT,CASSLAGTANTEAFF
.,.,TRBJ2-3,TRBV5-1,TGCGCCAGCAGCATAGAGGGTACGCAGTATTTT,CASSIEGTQYF
.,.,TRBJ1-5,TRBV3-1/TRBV3-2,TGTGCCAGCAGCCAATTACAATTGGAGCCCCAGCATTTT,CASSQLQLEPQHF
.,.,TRBJ2-1,TRBV18,TGTGCCAGCTCACTCCAGGGATATGAGCAGTTCTTC,CASSLQGYEQFF
.,.,TRBJ2-3,TRBV7-2,TGTGCCAGCACCAAGAAGGTGGTCGTCCCCGGGTCAACAGATACGCAGTATTTT,CASTKKVVVPGSTDTQYF
.,.,TRBJ1-2,TRBV27,TGTGCCAGCAGACGGAGCGCTAACTATGGCTACACCTTC,CASRRSANYGYTF
.,.,TRBJ1-6,TRBV28,TGTGCCAGCAGTTTTAGTCTTTCACCCCTCCACTTT,CASSFSLSPLHF
.,.,TRBJ1-3,TRBV5-4,TGTGCCAGCAGCGGACAGACAACCTCTGGAAACACCATATATTTT,CASSGQTTSGNTIYF
once,TRBD1,TRBJ2-5,TRBV30,TGTGCCTGGAGTGTACGAGGGACAGGGGCCCAAGAGACCCAGTACTTC,CAWSVRGTGAQETQYF
.,TRBD2,TRBJ2-1,TRBV14,TGTGCCAGCAGCCCGGGACTAGCGGGTTCCTACAATGAGCAGTTCTTC,CASSPGLAGSYNEQFF
.,.,TRBJ1-2,TRBV5-3,TGTGCCAGAAGCTACCGACAGTATGGCTACACCTTC,CARSYRQYGYTF
.,TRBD1,TRBJ1-2,TRBV10-3,TGTGCCATCAGTATCATCCCTACAGGGGCCTATGGCTACACCTTC,CAISIIPTGAYGYTF
.,.,TRBJ1-5,TRBV9,TGTGCCAGCAGCCGCGGGGGAGAAGAAGGGCAGCCCCAGCATTTT,CASSRGGEEGQPQHF
few,TRBD1,TRBJ1-6,TRBV7-2,TGTGCCAGCAGCAACCCGACAGGGATGTCTTCACCCCTCCACTTT,CASSNPTGMSSPLHF
.,.,TRBJ1-1,TRBV30,TGTGCCTGGACCCTCCCAGACAGGAACACTGAAGCTTTCTTT,CAWTLPDRNTEAFF
.,TRBD1,TRBJ2-3,TRBV29-1,TGCAGCGTCAACCCCAGGGGGTTGACAGGCACAGATACGCAGTATTTT,CSVNPRGLTGTDTQYF
.,.,TRBJ2-7,TRBV5-4,TGTGCCAGCAGCCTAGGGGGTGAGTGGACCTACGAGCAGTACTTC,CASSLGGEWTYEQYF
.,.,TRBJ1-5,TRBV6-5,TGTGCCAGCAGGACAGAAAACAATCAGCCCCAGCATTTT,CASRTENNQPQHF
.,TRBD1,TRBJ1-6,TRBV27,TGTGCCAGCAGAACCATACAGGGGACCTATAATTCACCCCTCCACTTT,CASRTIQGTYNSPLHF
.,.,TRBJ1-1,TRBV6-5,TGTGCCAGCAGTGACTCATATGGGGGGACTGAAGCTTTCTTT,CASSDSYGGTEAFF
few,.,TRBJ1-1,TRBV18,TGTGCCAGCTCACCTCAGTCTGGGGGACATGAAGCTTTCTTT,CASSPQSGGHEAFF
.,TRBD1,TRBJ1-4,TRBV7-2,TGTGCCAGCAGCTTAACCCCCGGGACAGGGTGGGAAAAACTGTTTTTT,CASSLTPGTGWEKLFF
.,.,TRBJ1-1,TRBV5-6,TGTGCCAGCAGCTTGCCGGGTTCAGGTGTAGGGGCCGCTTTCTTT,CASSLPGSGVGAAFF
once,.,TRBJ1-3,TRBV15,TGTGCCACCAGCCCGTTCTCTGGAAACACCATATATTTT,CATSPFSGNTIYF
.,.,TRBJ1-2,TRBV14,TGTGCCAGCAGCCAAGGAAACAGCCTCTATGGCTACACCTTC,CASSQGNSLYGYTF
.,TRBD2,TRBJ2-2,TRBV10-3,TGTGCCATACACATGACTAGCGTGGCCGGGGAGCTGTTTTTT,CAIHMTSVAGELFF
.,.,TRBJ1-2,TRBV30,TGTGCCTGGAGTAGGGGGGGCTGGTTGGATGGCTACACCTTC,CAWSRGGWLDGYTF
.,.,TRBJ1-5,TRBV3-1/TRBV3-2,TGTGCCAGCAGCATCCAGGGCTTGACTGGCAATCAGCCCCAGCATTTT,CASSIQGLTGNQPQHF
.,.,TRBJ2-1,TRBV24-1,TGTGCCACCAGTGACCCCTCGGCGGACAGAAACAATGAGCAGTTCTTC,CATSDPSADRNNEQFF
.,.,TRBJ1-3,TRBV30,TGTGCCTGGAGTGTAAGGGGTGGGCTGAGCGGAAACACCATATATTTT,CAWSVRGGLSGNTIYF
.,.,TRBJ2-2,TRBV7-2,TGTGCCAGCAGCTTAGCGGGAGGAAAGACCGGGGAGCTGTTTTTT,CASSLAGGKTGELFF
.,TRBD2,TRBJ2-3,TRBV29-1,TGCAGCGTTCCCCCGGGGACTAGCGGGATGCATACGCAGTATTTT,CSVPPGTSGMHTQYF
.,TRBD2,TRBJ2-7,TRBV19,TGTGCCAGTACTAGCGGGAGTTACGAGCAGTACTTC,CASTSGSYEQYF
few,.,TRBJ1-4,TRBV6-5,TGTGCCAGCGAACTAAAAACGGTAGTTAATGAAAAACTGTTTTTT,CASELKTVVNEKLFF
.,.,TRBJ2-2,TRBV9,TGTGCCAGCAGCGTAGTCTCTTGGGGGCACACCGGGGAGCTGTTTTTT,CASSVVSWGHTGELFF
.,.,TRBJ1-5,TRBV6-5,TGTGCCAGCAGTTTGCTCGGGGGAAGCAATCAGCCCCAGCATTTT,CASSLLGGSNQPQHF
few,TRBD1,TRBJ1-4,TRBV7-9,TGTGCCAGCAGCCAGCAGGGGACAGGGTCCGAAAAACTGTTTTTT,CASSQQGTGSEKLFF
.,TRBD1,TRBJ1-6,TRBV19,TGTGCCAGTAGTGGGACAGGGAGTGACAATTCACCCCTCCACTTT,CASSGTGSDNSPLHF
.,.,TRBJ1-2,TRBV7-2,TGTGCCAGCAGCTTAGACAGGACTAACTATGGCTACACCTTC,CASSLDRTNYGYTF
.,.,TRBJ1-5,TRBV6-6,TGTGCCAGCAGATCCGGGAGGTATAGCAATCAGCCCCAGCATTTT,CASRSGRYSNQPQHF
.,TRBD1,TRBJ1-3,TRBV9,TGTGCCAGCAGCGTAGGCCCCGGGACAGCCTCTGGAAACACCATATATTTT,CASSVGPGTASGNTIYF
.,TRBD1,TRBJ1-4,TRBV7-2,TGTGCCAGCAGCTTGAACAGGGGGGTCGGGGAAAAACTGTTTTTT,CASSLNRGVGEKLFF
once,.,TRBJ1-2,TRBV10-3,TGTGCCATCAGTGAGTCAGGGCGAGGGAGCTATGGCTACACCTTC,CAISESGRGSYGYTF